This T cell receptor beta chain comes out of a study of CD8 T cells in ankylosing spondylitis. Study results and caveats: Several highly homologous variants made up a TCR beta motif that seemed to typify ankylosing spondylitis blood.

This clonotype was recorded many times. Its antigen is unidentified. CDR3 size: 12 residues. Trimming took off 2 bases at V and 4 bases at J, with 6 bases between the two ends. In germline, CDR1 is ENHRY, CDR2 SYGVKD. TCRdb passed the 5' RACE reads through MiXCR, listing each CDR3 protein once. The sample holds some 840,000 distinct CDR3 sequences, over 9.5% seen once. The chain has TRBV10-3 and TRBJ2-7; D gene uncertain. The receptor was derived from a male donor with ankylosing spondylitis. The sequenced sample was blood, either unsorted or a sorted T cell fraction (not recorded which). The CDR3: CAISEKGYEQYF. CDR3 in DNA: TGTGCCATCAGTGAGAAGGGTTACGAGCAGTACTTC.